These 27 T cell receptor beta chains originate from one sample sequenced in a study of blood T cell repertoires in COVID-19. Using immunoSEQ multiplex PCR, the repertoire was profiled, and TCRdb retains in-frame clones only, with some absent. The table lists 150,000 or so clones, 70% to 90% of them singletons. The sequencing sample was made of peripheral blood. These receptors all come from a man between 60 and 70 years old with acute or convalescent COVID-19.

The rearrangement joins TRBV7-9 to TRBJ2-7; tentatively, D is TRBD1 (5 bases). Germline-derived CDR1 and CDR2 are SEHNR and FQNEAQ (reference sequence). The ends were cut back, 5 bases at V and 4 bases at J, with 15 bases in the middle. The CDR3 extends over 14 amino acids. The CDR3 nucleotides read TGTGCCAGCAGCATAACCACAGGCGGTTACGAGCAGTACTTC. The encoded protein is CASSITTGGYEQYF.

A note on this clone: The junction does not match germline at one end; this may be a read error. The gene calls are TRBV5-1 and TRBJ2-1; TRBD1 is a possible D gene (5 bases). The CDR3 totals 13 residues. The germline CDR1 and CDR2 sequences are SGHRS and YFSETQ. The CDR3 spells CASMKGLTNEQFF. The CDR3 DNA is TGCGCGAGCATGAAGGGGCTCACGAATGAGCAGTTCTTC.

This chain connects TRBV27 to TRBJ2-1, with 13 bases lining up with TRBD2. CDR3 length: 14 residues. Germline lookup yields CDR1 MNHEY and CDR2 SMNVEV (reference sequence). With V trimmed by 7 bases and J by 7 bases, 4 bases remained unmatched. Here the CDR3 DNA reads TGTGCCAGCATCGGGACTAGCGGGATGAATGAGCAGTTCTTC. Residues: CASIGTSGMNEQFF.

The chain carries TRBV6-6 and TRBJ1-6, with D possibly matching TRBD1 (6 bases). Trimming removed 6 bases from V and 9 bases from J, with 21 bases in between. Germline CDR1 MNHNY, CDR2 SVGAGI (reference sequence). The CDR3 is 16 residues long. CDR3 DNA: TGTGCCAGCAGCGACCATACAGGGTCAAAGGGTTCACCCCTCCACTTT. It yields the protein CASSDHTGSKGSPLHF.

The CDR3 region has the DNA TGTGCCAGCAGCTTTGGCGGGATTGAGACCCAGTACTTC. Amino acids: CASSFGGIETQYF. The chain recombines TRBV7-2 with TRBJ2-5; D is possibly TRBD2 (6 bases). This CDR3 comprises 13 residues. CDR1 and CDR2 (germline): SGHTA, FQGNSA. Trimming took off 3 bases at V and 5 bases at J, with 10 bases between the two ends.

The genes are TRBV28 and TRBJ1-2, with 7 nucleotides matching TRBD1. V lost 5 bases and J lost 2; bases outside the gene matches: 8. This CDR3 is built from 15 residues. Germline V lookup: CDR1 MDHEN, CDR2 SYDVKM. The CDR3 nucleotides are TGTGCCAGCAGTCCCCCTTCGACAGGGAACTATGGCTACACCTTC. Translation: CASSPPSTGNYGYTF.

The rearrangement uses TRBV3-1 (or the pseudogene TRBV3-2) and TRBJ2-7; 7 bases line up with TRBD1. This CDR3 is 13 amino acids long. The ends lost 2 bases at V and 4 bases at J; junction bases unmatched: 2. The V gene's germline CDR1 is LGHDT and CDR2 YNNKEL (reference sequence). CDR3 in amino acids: CASSQIRGYEQYF. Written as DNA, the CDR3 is TGTGCCAGCAGCCAAATCAGGGGGTACGAGCAGTACTTC.

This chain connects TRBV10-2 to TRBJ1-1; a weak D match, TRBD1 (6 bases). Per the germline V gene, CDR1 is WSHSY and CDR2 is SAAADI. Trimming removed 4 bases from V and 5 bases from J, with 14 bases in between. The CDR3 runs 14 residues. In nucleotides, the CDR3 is TGCGCCAGCAGTGTCTACAGGGTAGGGACTGAAGCTTTCTTT. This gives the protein CASSVYRVGTEAFF.

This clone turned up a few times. The CDR3 DNA follows: TGTGCCAGCAGCCCGGGACAGGGAGACACTGAAGCTTTCTTT. Translated: CASSPGQGDTEAFF. The J gene is TRBJ1-1, the V gene TRBV28; TRBD1 agrees at 9 bases. V trimming: 6 bases; J trimming: 3 bases; junction bases outside the gene matches: 5. CDR1 and CDR2 (germline): MDHEN, SYDVKM. The CDR3 is 14 amino acids.

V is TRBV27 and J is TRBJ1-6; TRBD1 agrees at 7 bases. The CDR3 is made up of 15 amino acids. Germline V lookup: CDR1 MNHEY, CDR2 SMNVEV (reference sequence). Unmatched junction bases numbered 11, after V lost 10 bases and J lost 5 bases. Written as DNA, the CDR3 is TGTGCCATCCGGATCGGGGACAGAAATAATTCACCCCTCCACTTT. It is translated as CAIRIGDRNNSPLHF.

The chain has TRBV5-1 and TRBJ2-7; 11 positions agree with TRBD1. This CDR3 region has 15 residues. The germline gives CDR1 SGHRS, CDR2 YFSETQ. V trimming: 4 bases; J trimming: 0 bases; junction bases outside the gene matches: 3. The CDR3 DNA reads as TGCGCCAGCAGCAACGGACAGGGGGCCTCCTACGAGCAGTACTTC. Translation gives CASSNGQGASYEQYF.

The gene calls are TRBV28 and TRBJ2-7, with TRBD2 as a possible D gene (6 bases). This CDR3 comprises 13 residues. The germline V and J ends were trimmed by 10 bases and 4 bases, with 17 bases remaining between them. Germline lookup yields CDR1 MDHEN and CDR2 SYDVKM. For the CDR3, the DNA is TGTGCCACCTCCGAGGAGGGACCTTACGAGCAGTACTTC. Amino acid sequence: CATSEEGPYEQYF.

CDR3 loop: CASSQTSPDLGEAFF. The CDR3 DNA follows: TGCGCCAGCAGCCAAACCAGCCCCGATCTAGGTGAAGCTTTCTTT. The chain combines TRBV5-1 with TRBJ1-1; D ambiguous. The V end was cut by 4 bases, the J end by 7 bases, with 20 bases between. The CDR3 runs 15 residues. CDR1 and CDR2 from the germline V gene are SGHRS and YFSETQ.

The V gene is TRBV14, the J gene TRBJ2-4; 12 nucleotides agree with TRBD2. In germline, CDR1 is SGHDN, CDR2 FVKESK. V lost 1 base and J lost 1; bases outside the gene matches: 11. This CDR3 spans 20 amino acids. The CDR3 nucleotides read TGTGCCAGCAGCCAAGGAGGACTAGCGGGAATTCGGGTGGCCAAAAACATTCAGTACTTC. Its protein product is CASSQGGLAGIRVAKNIQYF.

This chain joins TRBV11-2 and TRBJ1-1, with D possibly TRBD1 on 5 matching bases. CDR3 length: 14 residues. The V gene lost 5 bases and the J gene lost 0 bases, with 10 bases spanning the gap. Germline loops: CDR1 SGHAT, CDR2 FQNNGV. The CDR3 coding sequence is TGTGCCAGCAGCAAGACAGTCTTGAACACTGAAGCTTTCTTT. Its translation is CASSKTVLNTEAFF.

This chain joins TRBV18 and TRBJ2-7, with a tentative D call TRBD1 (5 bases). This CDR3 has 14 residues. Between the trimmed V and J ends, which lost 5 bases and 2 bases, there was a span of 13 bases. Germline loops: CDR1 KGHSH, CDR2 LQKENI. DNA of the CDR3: TGTGCCAGCTCATCGGCCAGGGCAACCTACGAGCAGTACTTC. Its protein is CASSSARATYEQYF.

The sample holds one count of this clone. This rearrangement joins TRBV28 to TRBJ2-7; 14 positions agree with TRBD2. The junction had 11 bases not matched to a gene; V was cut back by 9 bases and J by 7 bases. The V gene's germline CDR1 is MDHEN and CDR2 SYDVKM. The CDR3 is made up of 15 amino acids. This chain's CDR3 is CASRRLAGGPGEQYF. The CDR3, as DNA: TGTGCCAGTCGCCGACTAGCGGGAGGGCCAGGGGAGCAGTACTTC.

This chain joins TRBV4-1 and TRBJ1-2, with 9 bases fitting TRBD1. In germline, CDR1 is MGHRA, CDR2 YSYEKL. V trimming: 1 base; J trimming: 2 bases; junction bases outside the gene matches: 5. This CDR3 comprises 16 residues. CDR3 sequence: CASSQGTGETNYGYTF. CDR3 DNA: TGCGCCAGCAGCCAAGGGACAGGGGAGACCAACTATGGCTACACCTTC.

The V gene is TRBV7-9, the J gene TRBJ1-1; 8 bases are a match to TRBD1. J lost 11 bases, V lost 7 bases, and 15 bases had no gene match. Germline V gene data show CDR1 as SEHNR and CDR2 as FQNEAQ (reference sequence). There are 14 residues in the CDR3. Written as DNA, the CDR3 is TGTGCCAGCACCATCGTAGGGGCCCAGGGGGCTGCTTTCTTT. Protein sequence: CASTIVGAQGAAFF.

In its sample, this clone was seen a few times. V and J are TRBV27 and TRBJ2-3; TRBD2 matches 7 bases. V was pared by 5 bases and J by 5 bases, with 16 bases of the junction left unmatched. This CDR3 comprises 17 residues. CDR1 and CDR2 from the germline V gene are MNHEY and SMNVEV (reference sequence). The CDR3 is CASSPGLKRGGKDTQYF. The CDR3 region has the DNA TGTGCCAGCAGTCCCGGCCTTAAACGCGGGGGTAAAGATACGCAGTATTTT.

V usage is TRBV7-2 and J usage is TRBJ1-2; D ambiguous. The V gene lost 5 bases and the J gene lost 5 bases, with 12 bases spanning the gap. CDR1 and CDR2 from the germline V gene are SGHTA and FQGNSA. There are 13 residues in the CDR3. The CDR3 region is CASSLGRGYGYTF. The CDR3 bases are TGTGCCAGCAGCCTAGGACGGGGATATGGCTACACCTTC.

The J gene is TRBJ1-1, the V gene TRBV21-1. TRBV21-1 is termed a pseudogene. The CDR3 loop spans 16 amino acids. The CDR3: CASSKMLSWGVDEAFF. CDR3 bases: TGTGCCAGCAGCAAGATGTTGTCGTGGGGGGTCGATGAAGCTTTCTTT.

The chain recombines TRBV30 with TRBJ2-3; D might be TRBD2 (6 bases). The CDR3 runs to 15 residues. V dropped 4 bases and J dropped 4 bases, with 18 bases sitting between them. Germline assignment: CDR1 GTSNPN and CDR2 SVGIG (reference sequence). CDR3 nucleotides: TGTGCCTGGAATCCAACGGCGGGGAGCCCAGATACGCAGTATTTT. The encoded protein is CAWNPTAGSPDTQYF.

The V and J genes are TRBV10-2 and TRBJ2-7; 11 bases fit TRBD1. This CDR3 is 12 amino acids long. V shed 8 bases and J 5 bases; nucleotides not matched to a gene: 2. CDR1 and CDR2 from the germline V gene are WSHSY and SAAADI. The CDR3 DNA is TGCGCCAGCTCGGGACAGGGGGACGAGCAGTACTTC. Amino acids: CASSGQGDEQYF.

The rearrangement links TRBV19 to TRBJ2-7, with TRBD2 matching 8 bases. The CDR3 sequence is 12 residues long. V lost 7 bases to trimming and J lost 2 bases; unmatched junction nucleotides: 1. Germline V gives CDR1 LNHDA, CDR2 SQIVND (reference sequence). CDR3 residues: CASMGLAYEQYF. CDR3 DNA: TGTGCCAGTATGGGACTAGCCTACGAGCAGTACTTC.

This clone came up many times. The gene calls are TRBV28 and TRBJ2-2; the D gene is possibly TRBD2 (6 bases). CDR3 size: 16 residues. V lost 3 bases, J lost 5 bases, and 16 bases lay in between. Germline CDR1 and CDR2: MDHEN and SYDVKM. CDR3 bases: TGTGCCAGCAGTTTCGCGGGGTCAGGGAGGACCGGGGAGCTGTTTTTT. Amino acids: CASSFAGSGRTGELFF.

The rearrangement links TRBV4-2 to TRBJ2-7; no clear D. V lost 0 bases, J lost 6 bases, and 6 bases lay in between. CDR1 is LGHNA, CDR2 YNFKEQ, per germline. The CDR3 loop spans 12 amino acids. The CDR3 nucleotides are TGTGCCAGCAGCCAAGATCGAGTCGAGCAGTACTTC. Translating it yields CASSQDRVEQYF.